This T cell receptor (beta chain) came from a study of Ad26.COV2.S vaccination and SARS-CoV-2 variants. Looking at the study overall: Ad26.COV2.S was injected intramuscularly once or twice, 56 days apart. Study-wide findings and caveats: Researchers cautioned that TCR breadth and depth analyses may have underestimated total T cell responses.

Described treatment: roughly 18 received Ad26.COV2.S at low or high dose, single or two shots; about 5 received placebo; per-sample allocation not given. Repertoires come from day 63 after the first vaccine or placebo injection. Some clones are missing from TCRdb's copy, which holds only in-frame ones; the method was immunoSEQ multiplex PCR. This table holds about 410,000 clones, approximately 89% found once. To note about this clone: Its antigen is as yet unknown.

Trimming stripped 2 bases from V and 0 bases from J, with 7 bases between. Per the germline V gene, CDR1 is MDHEN and CDR2 is SYDVKM. The CDR3 has 14 residues. The sequencing here drew on peripheral blood, taken in a trial of Ad26.COV2.S vaccine versus placebo. The clonotype was recovered from a person aged 18 to 65 who received the Ad26.COV2.S COVID-19 vaccine or a placebo. This chain uses TRBV28 with TRBJ1-2; D remains ambiguous. CDR3 sequence: CASSLTVSNYGYTF. DNA of the CDR3: TGTGCCAGCAGTTTAACAGTCTCTAACTATGGCTACACCTTC.